The source of this T cell receptor beta chain is a study of OX40 agonist ivuxolimab in advanced cancers. Study overall: The study gave patients intravenous ivuxolimab at 0.01 to 10 mg/kg every 2 weeks. Partial responses were achieved by three patients, one with hepatocellular carcinoma and two with cutaneous melanoma. Notes on the study in general: Relative to CD4+, CD8+ T cells held more expanded clones on average. The work left the antigen specificity of expanded peripheral T cells undetermined.

Clones were sequenced by immunoSEQ multiplex PCR, and TCRdb holds only the in-frame ones, with some missing. This sample has around 57,000 clones, with approximately 92% found just once. Trimming shortened V by 4 bases and J by 6 bases, and 10 bases separated the two germline ends. This CDR3 contains 13 residues. The germline gives CDR1 MGHDK, CDR2 SYGVNS. As regards this clone: Its antigen remains unidentified.

The sequencing here drew on CD4+ or CD8+ T cells sorted from blood, taken in a trial of the OX40 agonist ivuxolimab. The TCR originated in an adult with an advanced solid tumor such as melanoma, head and neck, liver or kidney cancer. The chain couples TRBV25-1 to TRBJ1-5; tentatively, D is TRBD1 (5 bases). CDR3 DNA: TGTGCCAGCAGTGGAGGGGTCAGTCAGCCCCAGCATTTT. Protein: CASSGGVSQPQHF.